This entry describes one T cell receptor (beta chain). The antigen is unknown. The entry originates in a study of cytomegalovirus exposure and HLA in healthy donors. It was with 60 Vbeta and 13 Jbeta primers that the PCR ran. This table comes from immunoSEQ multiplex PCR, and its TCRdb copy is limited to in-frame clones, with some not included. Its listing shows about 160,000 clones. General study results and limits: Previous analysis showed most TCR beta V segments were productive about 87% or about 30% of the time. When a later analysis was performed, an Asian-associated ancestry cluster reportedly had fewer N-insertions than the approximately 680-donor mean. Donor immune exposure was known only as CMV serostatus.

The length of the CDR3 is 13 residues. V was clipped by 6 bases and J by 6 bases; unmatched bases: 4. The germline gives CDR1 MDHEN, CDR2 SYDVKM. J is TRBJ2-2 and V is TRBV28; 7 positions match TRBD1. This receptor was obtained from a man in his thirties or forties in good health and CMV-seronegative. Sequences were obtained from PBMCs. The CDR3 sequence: CASRRQGPGELFF. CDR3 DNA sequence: TGTGCCAGCAGAAGACAGGGACCCGGGGAGCTGTTTTTT.